These 14 T cell receptor beta chains were sequenced from one sample in a study of T-cell memory formation after mild COVID-19. Via MiXCR, TCRdb re-called the 5' RACE reads, giving one row per CDR3 protein. The data contain 250,000 to 350,000 distinct CDR3 sequences, around 15% of them seen just once; the ten biggest clones take up approximately 23%. The sequenced sample consisted of PBMCs or a T cell subset sorted from them (not recorded which). The receptors originated from a man between 18 and 35 years old who had mild COVID-19 (a few samples of this study predate the infection). Cell type and time point are not known.

In its sample, this clonotype was seen a few times. V and J are TRBV12-3 or TRBV12-4 and TRBJ2-7; D is undetermined. The CDR3 is 13 amino acids. V was shortened by 2 bases and J by 2 bases, with 7 bases between the two germline ends. The CDR3 DNA follows: TGTGCCAGCAGTTTAAAGGGCACCTACGAGCAGTACGTC. Its protein is CASSLKGTYEQYV.

This clonotype has more than one count but fewer than ten. The chain combines TRBV5-1 with TRBJ2-7; D is perhaps TRBD2 (6 bases). CDR1 SGHRS and CDR2 YFSETQ come from the germline V gene. V dropped 4 bases and J dropped 0 bases, with 14 bases sitting between them. There are 15 residues in the CDR3. CDR3 nucleotide sequence: TGCGCCAGCAGCCCCCACGGGGACTTCTCCTACGAGCAGTACTTC. Protein: CASSPHGDFSYEQYF.

The V and J genes are TRBV11-2 and TRBJ2-2, with a tentative D call TRBD1 (6 bases). Trimming took 1 base from V and 4 from J, leaving 16 bases between them. The germline gives CDR1 SGHAT, CDR2 FQNNGV. CDR3 size: 17 residues. The CDR3 loop is CASSLAKTGPRTGELFF. The CDR3 DNA is TGTGCCAGCAGCTTAGCGAAAACAGGGCCCCGCACCGGGGAGCTGTTTTTT.

This clonotype was recorded a few times. The chain recombines TRBV7-9 with TRBJ2-2; 9 bases align to TRBD2. The junction had 2 bases not matched to a gene; V was cut back by 5 bases and J by 7 bases. Germline CDR1 and CDR2: SEHNR and FQNEAQ (reference sequence). The CDR3 is 13 amino acids. The CDR3 sequence: CASSQRGVGELFF. In nucleotides, the CDR3 is TGTGCCAGCAGCCAGCGGGGGGTCGGGGAGCTGTTTTTT.

This clonotype was observed a handful of times. The rearrangement links TRBV20-1 to TRBJ1-5; a possible D gene is TRBD1 (5 bases). Germline values: CDR1 DFQATT, CDR2 SNEGSKA (reference sequence). The V and J ends lost 1 base and 1 base respectively, with 14 bases between them. CDR3 size: 16 residues. The CDR3 sequence is CSARAEGRGSNQPQHF. CDR3 bases: TGCAGTGCTAGAGCGGAGGGGAGAGGAAGCAATCAGCCCCAGCATTTT.

This clonotype was counted many times. This chain links TRBV7-2 with TRBJ2-2, with 11 bases identical to TRBD1. Germline V gene lookup returns CDR1 SGHTA and CDR2 FQGNSA. The ends lost 5 bases at V and 4 bases at J; junction bases unmatched: 3. This CDR3 has 15 amino acids. CDR3 region: CASSGTGGGTGELFF. CDR3 coding DNA: TGTGCCAGCAGCGGGACAGGGGGGGGCACCGGGGAGCTGTTTTTT.

This chain uses TRBV2 with TRBJ1-1; tentatively, D is TRBD1 (5 bases). Germline V lookup: CDR1 SNHLY, CDR2 FYNNEI. The CDR3 is made up of 15 amino acids. V lost 9 bases, J lost 7 bases, and 24 bases lay in between. The CDR3 sequence is CARITGGWVLGEAFF. The CDR3 DNA sequence: TGTGCCAGGATTACAGGCGGATGGGTCCTGGGTGAAGCTTTCTTT. Complete variable domain (other parts from reference TRBV2 and TRBJ1-1): EPEVTQTPSHQVTQMGQEVILRCVPISNHLYFYWYRQILGQKVEFLVSFYNNEISEKSEIFDDQFSVERPDGSNFTLKIRSTKLEDSAMYFCARITGGWVLGEAFFGQGTRLTVV.

The rearrangement links TRBV29-1 to TRBJ2-2; 7 nucleotides align to TRBD1. Germline V gene lookup returns CDR1 SQVTM and CDR2 ANQGSEA. V gave up 4 bases and J gave up 6 bases; unmatched junction bases: 2. The CDR3 is 12 amino acids. The CDR3 spells CSVGQGAGELFF. The CDR3 DNA follows: TGCAGCGTTGGGCAGGGGGCCGGGGAGCTGTTTTTT.

The J gene is TRBJ1-6, the V gene TRBV6-5; D not certain. Germline V lookup: CDR1 MNHEY, CDR2 SVGAGI. This CDR3 has 15 residues. With 10 bases removed from V and 2 bases from J, the gap between germline ends came to 15 bases. CDR3 nucleotides: TGTGCCACCCGGACGCCTCGCGCCTATAATTCACCCCTCCACTTT. It yields the protein CATRTPRAYNSPLHF.

This clonotype was counted between two and nine times. The gene calls are TRBV6-6 and TRBJ2-5; D tentatively reads TRBD1 or TRBD2 (8 bases each). The CDR3 has 17 amino acids. Trimming took off 5 bases at V and 4 bases at J, with 23 bases between the two ends. CDR1 is MNHNY, CDR2 SVGAGI, per germline (reference sequence). CDR3 sequence (DNA): TGTGCCAGCAGTCACGACAGGGGCGGACTAGCCCCAGAGACCCAGTACTTC. Its translation is CASSHDRGGLAPETQYF.

V and J are TRBV29-1 and TRBJ2-5; D not resolved. Germline V gives CDR1 SQVTM, CDR2 ANQGSEA. This CDR3 region has 12 residues. Trimming shortened V by 4 bases and J by 2 bases, and 8 bases separated the two germline ends. This chain's CDR3 is CSVGKIQETQYF. In DNA, the CDR3 is TGCAGCGTTGGAAAGATACAAGAGACCCAGTACTTC.

This clonotype has more than one count but fewer than ten. CDR3 sequence (DNA): TGTGCCAGCAGGGACAGGGGAAGCACCCCCTACGAGCAGTACGTC. It codes for CASRDRGSTPYEQYV. V usage is TRBV6-4 and J usage is TRBJ2-7; 9 bases are a match to TRBD1. Germline V gene data show CDR1 as MRHNA and CDR2 as SNTAGT. Trimming cost V 6 bases and J 2 bases; bases outside gene matches: 8. CDR3 size: 15 residues.

The table lists this clonotype with a few counts. The chain is built from TRBV21-1 and TRBJ1-5; TRBD1, the D gene given by the table, was not confirmed from the DNA. TRBV21-1 is a listed pseudogene. The CDR3 has 15 residues. The CDR3: CASSAPSGFYQPQHF. In DNA, the CDR3 is TGTGCCAGCAGCGCCCCATCGGGTTTTTATCAGCCCCAGCATTTT.

A few counts support this clonotype. The V call is TRBV5-1, the J call TRBJ2-1; 7 bases are shared with TRBD2. The J segment lost 7 bases and the V segment lost 0 bases, leaving 4 bases of the junction unmatched. The germline V gene encodes CDR1 SGHRS and CDR2 YFSETQ. CDR3 length equals 14 residues. The CDR3, as DNA: TGCGCCAGCAGCTTGGTGCTGGGGGGGAATGAGCAGTTCTTC. Translated, it gives CASSLVLGGNEQFF.